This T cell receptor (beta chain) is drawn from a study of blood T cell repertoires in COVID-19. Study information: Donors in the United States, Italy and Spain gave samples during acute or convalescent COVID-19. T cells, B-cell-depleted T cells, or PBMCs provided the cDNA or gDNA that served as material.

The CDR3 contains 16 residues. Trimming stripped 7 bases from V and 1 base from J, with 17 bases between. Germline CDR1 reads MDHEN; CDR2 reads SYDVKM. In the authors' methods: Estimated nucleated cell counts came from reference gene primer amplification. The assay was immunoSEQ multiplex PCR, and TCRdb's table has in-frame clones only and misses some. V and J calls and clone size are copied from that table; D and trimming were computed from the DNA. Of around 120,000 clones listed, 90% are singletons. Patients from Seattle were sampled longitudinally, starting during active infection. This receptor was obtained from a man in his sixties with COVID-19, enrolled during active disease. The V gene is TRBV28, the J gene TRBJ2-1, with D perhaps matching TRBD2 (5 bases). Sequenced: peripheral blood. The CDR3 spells CASTFSRPGSYNEQFF. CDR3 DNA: TGTGCCAGCACCTTCAGTCGCCCGGGGTCCTACAATGAGCAGTTCTTC.